This T cell receptor beta chain stems from a study of cytomegalovirus exposure and HLA in healthy donors. Study-level background: HLA-typed donors contributed approximately 92 million unique TCRs, which were held in an early data release. Study results and caveats: About 87% or about 30% of the time was how often most TCR beta V segments were productive, according to an earlier analysis.

All donors participated as healthy donors of bone marrow. Vbeta (60) and Jbeta (13) primers were used in the PCR. TCRdb keeps only in-frame clones here, not all; method: immunoSEQ multiplex PCR. In the table there are about 71,000 clones, around two thirds of which are singletons. This clone was picked up one time. Its cognate antigen is unknown. Per germline, CDR1 KGHSH and CDR2 LQKENI. The germline V and J ends were trimmed by 3 bases and 6 bases, with 7 bases remaining between them. This CDR3 is built from 12 residues. This clonotype was sampled from a woman aged 50 to 65 in good health and CMV-seropositive. The sequencing input was PBMCs. The V gene is TRBV18, the J gene TRBJ2-3, with D uncertain. CDR3: CASSPVQDTQYF. The CDR3 DNA follows: TGTGCCAGCTCACCCGTCCAGGATACGCAGTATTTT.